This is a list of T cell receptor beta chains from one sample in a study of cytomegalovirus exposure and HLA in healthy donors. Data came from immunoSEQ multiplex PCR; TCRdb stores just in-frame clones and leaves some out. Found here are some 130,000 clones, 84% of them singletons; the top ten hold 1.4%. The source material was PBMCs. The receptors stem from a woman in her twenties or thirties in good health and CMV-seronegative. Each CDR3 is given with its conserved first and last residue. A D gene is named only where the DNA matches it firmly. Not all rows give a size; the values are once, few, many and, for expanded clones, a class.

j_call | v_call | d_call | clone_size | cdr3_nt | cdr3_aa
TRBJ1-5 | TRBV4-3 | - | - | TGCGCCAGCAGCCAAGATTTCCGTCAGCCCCAGCATTTT | CASSQDFRQPQHF
TRBJ1-2 | TRBV14 | TRBD1 | - | TGTGCCAGCAGCCAAACCTGGGGACAGACTACTAACTATGGCTACACCTTC | CASSQTWGQTTNYGYTF
TRBJ1-1 | TRBV19 | TRBD1 | - | TGTGCCAGTAGCGACAGGGTTGTCTCTGAAGCTTTCTTT | CASSDRVVSEAFF
TRBJ1-1 | TRBV19 | - | - | TGTGCCAGTAGTGGCTGGGCGGGTTTAGTCGAGGCTGAAGCTTTCTTT | CASSGWAGLVEAEAFF
TRBJ2-3 | TRBV5-4 | TRBD2 | - | TGTGCCAGCAGCTTCGGACTAGCGGGGCTCACAGATACGCAGTATTTT | CASSFGLAGLTDTQYF
TRBJ2-1 | TRBV23-1 | - | - | TGCGCCAGCCGTCGACGCGGCAGCTCCATGGGCAATGAGCAGTTCTTC | CASRRRGSSMGNEQFF
TRBJ1-2 | TRBV28 | TRBD1 | - | TGTGCCAGCACCTTCCGGGACAGGCTAGTCGGCGGCTACACCTTC | CASTFRDRLVGGYTF
TRBJ2-2 | TRBV7-8 | - | - | TGTGCCAGCAGCCCCCGGGATATCGCGAACACCGGGGAGCTGTTTTTT | CASSPRDIANTGELFF
TRBJ2-1 | TRBV27 | - | - | TGTGCCAGCAGTTCTTGGGCAGGCAGCTCCTACAATGAGCAGTTCTTC | CASSSWAGSSYNEQFF
TRBJ2-1 | TRBV2 | TRBD2 | - | TGTGCCAGCAGGGCCTTTTCCCGGGCTAGCGGGGGTAATGAGCAGTTCTTC | CASRAFSRASGGNEQFF
TRBJ2-7 | TRBV5-6 | TRBD2 | - | TGTGCCAGCAGCTGGAGACCGGGACGGGGGGCCTACGAGCAGTACTTC | CASSWRPGRGAYEQYF
TRBJ2-4 | TRBV2 | - | - | TGTGCCAGCAGTGAAGGAGGGCTGGCGGGAAACATTCAGTACTTC | CASSEGGLAGNIQYF
TRBJ1-1 | TRBV5-1 | TRBD1 | once | TGCGCCAGCAGCGCAGGAGCGGGACAGGGACTCACTGAAGCTTTCTTT | CASSAGAGQGLTEAFF
TRBJ1-1 | TRBV5-1 | - | - | TGCGCCAGCAGCTTGGTTGCGGGTAGTACTGAAGCTTTCTTT | CASSLVAGSTEAFF
TRBJ1-1 | TRBV5-1 | TRBD1 | - | TGCGCCAGCAGCCCAGGTACAGGGGGCGCAGACACTGAAGCTTTCTTT | CASSPGTGGADTEAFF